The entry below gives a single T cell receptor beta chain sequence along with its context. The antigen is not known. The CDR3 consists of 14 residues. Germline assignment: CDR1 MDHEN and CDR2 SYDVKM. V gave up 4 bases and J gave up 5 bases; unmatched junction bases: 6. The record originates from a study of siplizumab effects on memory and regulatory T cells. Assay used: immunoSEQ multiplex PCR; TCRdb lists only in-frame clones, some missing. The table has some 70,000 clones, over 75% seen once. Study-level findings and limits: Proliferating Tregs taken from siplizumab cultures were not shown to have a confirmed suppressive function. There appeared to be greater diversity in naive T cells than in memory cells, and naive T cells seemed major contributors to the alloresponse. Assignment of a naive or memory phenotype failed for roughly 75-95% of the proliferating CD4+ or CD8+ clones. Unstimulated subset assignment was obtained for only a minor fraction of alloreactive clones.

The sequence was obtained from a human donor in good health. This rearrangement joins TRBV28 to TRBJ2-5, with 8 bases lining up with TRBD2. The specimen was Tregs sorted from blood. The CDR3 sequence: CASSSRTSLETQYF. DNA of the CDR3: TGTGCCAGCAGTTCCCGGACTAGCTTGGAGACCCAGTACTTC.